This T cell receptor (beta chain) was captured by sequencing in a study of T-cell reconstitution after alpha-beta-depleted transplantation in children. Unique molecular identifiers were incorporated into the prepared TCRbeta library. Each CDR3 protein is one row after TCRdb ran MiXCR on the PCR reads. The sample consists of almost 500,000 distinct CDR3 sequences, approximately 12% of them appearing once. Germline CDR1 and CDR2: MDHEN and SYDVKM. The junction had 11 bases not matched to a gene; V was cut back by 6 bases and J by 1 base. The CDR3 sequence is 17 residues long. This clonotype was sampled from a human donor who donated a stem cell graft to a child with combined immunodeficiency. V is TRBV28 and J is TRBJ2-3, with 9 bases identical to TRBD1. Sequenced here: PBMCs from the stem cell graft donor, sampled from the stem cell graft. In nucleotides, the CDR3 is TGTGCCAGCAGAATTAACAGGGACAGGGTCGGCACAGATACGCAGTATTTT. Protein product: CASRINRDRVGTDTQYF.